This TCR beta chain was observed in a study of blood T cell repertoires in COVID-19 (TCRdb year 2020). A note on the overall study: The collaborator samples originated in the United States, Italy and Spain and spanned the acute and convalescent phases of COVID-19. Subjects who had been exposed to COVID-19, were actively infected with it, or had recovered from it provided the deeply sampled blood TCRbeta repertoires that made up the dataset. The prospective study material was composed of cDNA or gDNA derived from T cells, B-cell-depleted T cells, or PBMCs. Where available, HLA class I and class II types were obtained from metadata supplied by the sample provider rather than from assay-based typing. A de-identified subject ID, COVID-19 status, age in years and sex were almost always included in the sample metadata. The repertoires were made available in a free public database intended to serve as a resource for research on the immune response to SARS-CoV-2. Samples came from the ongoing ImmuneRACE study (first 160 participants) plus 1,254 subjects from 6 global collaborators. Study-wide conclusions, independent of this receptor: The quantity of clinical and demographic metadata differed by source and by participant and was supplied without curation.

Participants in the prospective study were enrolled through a virtual design, were aged roughly 18 to 95 years, and lived in roughly 25 United States geographic areas. In the prospective study, participants were assigned to cohorts based on the clinical history participants reported in a screening survey and a study questionnaire. Recovered participants in ImmuneRACE Cohort 3 were defined as having two consecutive negative NP/OP PCR tests, clearance from a healthcare professional, or resolution of symptoms. Mobile phlebotomists in the prospective study collected whole blood, serum and a nasopharyngeal or oropharyngeal swab from every participant. Prospective study participants could optionally give additional blood draws and questionnaires over a roughly two-month period. Blood samples from the prospective study were shipped frozen or at room temperature prior to DNA extraction. The germline V gene specifies SGHRS as CDR1 and YFSETQ as CDR2. Unmatched junction bases come to 8, with V trimmed by 4 bases and J by 8 bases. The CDR3 holds 13 amino acids from the cysteine to the phenylalanine. Only the CDR3 portion is preserved as DNA: 39 bases, with reading frame beginning at the first base.

Concerning this clone itself: Its antigen has not been determined. Base qualities are not at hand, and no much larger clone is one base apart.

The immunoSEQ Assay, a bias-controlled multiplex PCR, was used to amplify TCRbeta CDR3 regions from genomic DNA. In the authors' own workflow: The number of nucleated cells in each sample was estimated by amplification of reference gene primers within the assay. Sequence reads were collapsed and filtered to measure the absolute abundance of every unique TCRbeta CDR3 rearrangement. Productive Simpson clonality was computed per sample as the square root of Simpson's diversity index over productive rearrangements. TCRdb limited this immuneACCESS table to in-frame rearrangements with V and J called. A share of clones is missing; checked studies link under half to unresolved V genes, and the rest is unexplained. Clonal size and the V and J genes are those of that table, whereas D and trimming came from the DNA. Here the sample has a few hundred thousand clones; approximately 92% occur a single time. The top ten clonotypes cover 2% to 3% of the sample.

The sequence is built from TRBV5-1 and TRBJ1-2; TRBD1 matches 7 bases in the middle. The sample consisted of PBMCs or T cells enriched from blood (not recorded which). The origin of this receptor is a woman in her late teens or twenties who had recovered from COVID-19. The DNA sequence reads TGCGCCAGCAGCGATGGGGACAGAAGAGGCTACACCTTC. It specifies CASSDGDRRGYTF.